The 21 T cell receptor beta chains in this list originate from one sample, sequenced in a study of CXCR3-negative and CXCR3-positive naive CD8 T cells. Via 5' RACE with UMI labels, TRB cDNA libraries were prepared. TCRdb reanalyzed the 5' RACE reads and collapses them to one entry per CDR3 protein, without DNA. This repertoire comprises about 82,000 distinct CDR3 sequences; its ten largest clones make up about 1%. Source material: naive CXCR3- CD8+ T cells from blood. Specified subset: CD45RO-CCR7+CD27+CD95- naive CD8+ T cells lacking CXCR3 (TNR3-). The origin of the receptors is a human donor in good health. Some clones in this sample may be carry-over from other donors' samples.

The V gene is TRBV15, the J gene TRBJ2-5; the D call of TRBD1 rests on TCRdb alone, since no DNA is present to check it. The CDR3 is made up of 21 amino acids. The germline V gene encodes CDR1 LNHNV and CDR2 YYDKDF (reference sequence). CDR3 loop: CATSRDHPGQGYLVSQETQYF. Looking up the rest from reference TRBV15 and TRBJ2-5 gives the full variable domain: DAMVIQNPRYQVTQFGKPVTLSCSQTLNHNVMYWYQQKSSQAPKLLFHYYDKDFNNEADTPDNFQSRRPNTSFCFLDIRSPGLGDTAMYLCATSRDHPGQGYLVSQETQYFGPGTRLLVL.

The chain employs TRBV7-6 and TRBJ1-1; there is no DNA to check the TCRdb D call of TRBD1. CDR3 length equals 17 residues. Germline values: CDR1 SGHVS, CDR2 FNYEAQ. The CDR3 spells CASSSETGGAYRTEAFF.

The chain couples TRBV7-9 to TRBJ2-2; TCRdb designates TRBD2, a call that cannot be tested without DNA. Germline loops: CDR1 SEHNR, CDR2 FQNEAQ (reference sequence). The CDR3 is 17 amino acids. The chain's CDR3 is CASSRSVAGGNTGELFF.

The CDR3: CASSQDLSPSDTQYF. The rearrangement uses TRBV4-3 and TRBJ2-3. Looked up from germline, CDR1 is LGHNA and CDR2 is YSLEER. The CDR3 length is 15 residues.

The chain's CDR3 is CASSQVPSGSAGELFF. This chain links TRBV3-1 with TRBJ2-2; TCRdb's D call, TRBD2, is unchecked because there is no DNA. Per the germline V gene, CDR1 is LGHDT and CDR2 is YNNKEL (reference sequence). The CDR3 consists of 16 residues.

The rearrangement uses TRBV20-1 and TRBJ2-7; TCRdb calls TRBD2, which cannot be checked without DNA. The CDR3 sequence is 14 residues long. The germline V gene encodes CDR1 DFQATT and CDR2 SNEGSKA (reference sequence). CDR3 protein: CSVKNSGGTYEQYF.

The rearrangement links TRBV20-1 to TRBJ1-1; with no DNA, the TCRdb D assignment of TRBD1 cannot be verified. The germline gives CDR1 DFQATT, CDR2 SNEGSKA (reference sequence). This CDR3 region has 13 residues. This CDR3 is CSARETGDTEAFF.

The V call is TRBV6-5, the J call TRBJ2-7; with no DNA, the TCRdb D assignment of TRBD1 cannot be verified. This CDR3 is built from 17 residues. Germline values: CDR1 MNHEY, CDR2 SVGAGI. The CDR3 loop reads CASSPVAGQTGSYEQYF.

The V and J genes are TRBV7-9 and TRBJ1-1; TCRdb indicates TRBD1, and absent DNA this call remains unverified. The V gene's germline CDR1 is SEHNR and CDR2 FQNEAQ (reference sequence). The CDR3 has 16 residues. The CDR3 loop reads CASSENRALINTEAFF.

This chain uses TRBV28 with TRBJ2-6; TCRdb reports TRBD2, a call that lacks DNA to check it against. Per germline, CDR1 MDHEN and CDR2 SYDVKM. The CDR3 is made up of 14 amino acids. CDR3 protein: CASSPPRGANVLTF.

The genes are TRBV29-1 and TRBJ2-1. The germline CDR1 and CDR2 sequences are SQVTM and ANQGSEA. CDR3 length equals 13 residues. The CDR3 here is CSVVTGIYNEQFF.

This sequence joins TRBV20-1 and TRBJ2-1; TCRdb reports TRBD2, a call that lacks DNA to check it against. The CDR3 loop spans 16 amino acids. Germline lookup yields CDR1 DFQATT and CDR2 SNEGSKA (reference sequence). CDR3 sequence reads: CSARDLAGVSYNEQFF.

The CDR3 region is CASSSSLLGYEQYF. The chain carries TRBV12-3 or TRBV12-4 and TRBJ2-7. The CDR3 spans 14 residues.

The chain uses TRBV29-1 and TRBJ2-5; TCRdb calls TRBD1, which cannot be checked without DNA. CDR1 SQVTM and CDR2 ANQGSEA come from the germline V gene. The CDR3 is 12 residues long. The chain's CDR3 is CSVGQVQETQYF.

V is TRBV2 and J is TRBJ2-1; without DNA, the TCRdb call of TRBD2 cannot be checked. CDR1 and CDR2 (germline): SNHLY, FYNNEI. This CDR3 comprises 14 residues. The CDR3 reads CAITSGLVIDEQFF.

The V call is TRBV3-1, the J call TRBJ2-2. The CDR3 totals 15 residues. Germline CDR1 and CDR2: LGHDT and YNNKEL (reference sequence). This chain's CDR3 is CASSQNGLDTGELFF.

The chain employs TRBV4-3 and TRBJ1-1; with no DNA, the TCRdb D assignment of TRBD1 cannot be verified. The CDR3 is 14 residues long. The V gene's germline CDR1 is LGHNA and CDR2 YSLEER. CDR3 loop: CASSQPGWNTEAFF.

The CDR3 protein is CSVGDLGTASSYNEQFF. The V call is TRBV29-1, the J call TRBJ2-1; there is no DNA to check the TCRdb D call of TRBD1. CDR3 length: 17 amino acids. Per germline, CDR1 SQVTM and CDR2 ANQGSEA.

This chain connects TRBV12-3 or TRBV12-4 to TRBJ1-5; TCRdb's D call, TRBD1, is unchecked because there is no DNA. This CDR3 contains 11 residues. CDR3 amino acids: CASGPGQPQHF.

This chain connects TRBV20-1 to TRBJ2-5; as DNA is missing, the TRBD2 call by TCRdb cannot be tested. CDR1 is DFQATT, CDR2 SNEGSKA, per germline (reference sequence). The CDR3 is 18 residues long. The chain's CDR3 is CSASAHSRGGEPQETQYF.

The rearrangement links TRBV4-3 to TRBJ2-1; TCRdb lists TRBD1, though no DNA is available to test this call. The CDR3 has 19 amino acids. Germline V gives CDR1 LGHNA, CDR2 YSLEER. The CDR3: CASSQAPLSSGGSYNEQFF.